Listed below are T cell receptor beta chains from one sample, sequenced in a study of T cells in Graves' hyperthyroidism and ophthalmopathy. A single record per CDR3 protein comes from TCRdb applying MiXCR to the multiplex PCR reads. This sample has around 300,000 distinct CDR3 sequences, with approximately 15% found just once. The sequenced material came from blood. The source of these receptors is a woman aged 30 to 39 with Graves' hyperthyroidism. Each CDR3 is given with its conserved first and last residue. A D gene is named only where the DNA matches it firmly. The size entry is marked missing in some rows and otherwise reads once, few, many or a size class.

NA | 19 | TRBJ2-2 | TRBV19 | few | CASTNRGTAVKKNTGELFF | TGTGCCAGTACCAATCGGGGGACAGCGGTCAAAAAGAACACCGGGGAGCTGTTTTTT
NA | 13 | TRBJ2-1 | TRBV7-8 | many | CASSFTGVREQFF | TGTGCCAGCAGCTTTACGGGAGTCCGGGAGCAGTTCTTC
TRBD2 | 16 | TRBJ2-1 | TRBV24-1 | NA | CATSDLNGRVSNEQFF | TGTGCCACCAGTGATTTAAACGGGAGGGTGTCCAATGAGCAGTTCTTC
NA | 15 | TRBJ2-1 | TRBV7-2 | few | CASSPDTGGGNEQFF | TGTGCCAGCAGCCCAGACACAGGGGGGGGCAATGAGCAGTTCTTC
TRBD1 | 15 | TRBJ2-7 | TRBV24-1 | NA | CATSDPGQGTYEQYF | TGTGCCACCAGTGATCCAGGACAGGGAACCTACGAGCAGTACTTC
TRBD2 | 15 | TRBJ2-7 | TRBV10-2 | NA | CASRSASGRVYEQYF | TGCGCCAGCAGGTCGGCTAGCGGGAGGGTATACGAGCAGTACTTC
NA | 14 | TRBJ2-5 | TRBV19 | few | CASSIDTAVETQYF | TGTGCCAGTAGTATCGACACGGCCGTGGAGACCCAGTACTTC
NA | 16 | TRBJ2-4 | TRBV28 | NA | CASSLDPGTAKNIQYF | TGTGCCAGCAGTCTTGACCCCGGGACAGCCAAAAACATTCAGTACTTC
NA | 17 | TRBJ2-1 | TRBV7-2 | many | CASSTQTGFGANNEQFF | TGTGCCAGCAGCACACAAACAGGGTTTGGCGCTAACAATGAGCAGTTCTTC
NA | 15 | TRBJ2-3 | TRBV2 | many | CASSGYGGLTDTQYF | TGTGCCAGCAGTGGGTATGGCGGCCTCACAGATACGCAGTATTTT
NA | 15 | TRBJ2-5 | TRBV11-3 | many | CASSLQPGYQETQYF | TGTGCCAGCAGCTTACAGCCGGGGTACCAAGAGACCCAGTACTTC
TRBD1 | 18 | TRBJ2-4 | TRBV12-3/TRBV12-4 | many | CASSLGRDRVGAKNIQYF | TGTGCCAGCAGTTTAGGACGGGACAGGGTTGGGGCCAAAAACATTCAGTACTTC
TRBD1 | 17 | TRBJ2-1 | TRBV6-1 | many | CASSERQGMWPYNEQFF | TGTGCCAGCAGTGAAAGACAGGGGATGTGGCCCTACAATGAGCAGTTCTTC
NA | 15 | TRBJ1-2 | TRBV5-5 | few | CASRIRDKGGYGYTF | TGTGCCAGCAGAATACGGGACAAGGGAGGCTATGGCTACACCTTC
NA | 12 | TRBJ1-1 | TRBV7-9 | NA | CASSLFSTEAFF | TGTGCCAGCAGCTTATTCTCTACTGAAGCTTTCTTT
NA | 12 | TRBJ1-2 | TRBV7-2 | many | CASSLGSGGYTF | TGTGCCAGCAGCTTAGGGTCAGGGGGCTACACCTTC
TRBD2 | 12 | TRBJ2-1 | TRBV20-1 | few | CSGGSGNNEQFF | TGCAGTGGAGGTAGCGGGAACAATGAGCAGTTCTTC
NA | 12 | TRBJ2-5 | TRBV2 | many | CASSYTEETQYF | TGTGCCAGCAGTTACACCGAAGAGACCCAGTACTTC
NA | 13 | TRBJ2-1 | TRBV27 | many | CASSYSQFNEQFF | TGTGCCAGCAGTTACTCCCAGTTCAATGAGCAGTTCTTC
NA | 16 | TRBJ2-6 | TRBV3-1 | NA | CASSRAGSRGANVLTF | TGTGCCAGCAGCCGAGCAGGTTCAAGAGGGGCCAACGTCCTGACTTTC
NA | 17 | TRBJ2-3 | TRBV11-2 | many | CASSLDYPAGTTDTQYF | TGTGCCAGCAGCTTAGATTATCCAGCGGGGACAACAGATACGCAGTATTTT
NA | 14 | TRBJ1-1 | TRBV2 | many | CASSPVLVGGEAFF | TGTGCCAGCAGCCCCGTCCTGGTCGGCGGTGAAGCTTTCTTT
NA | 16 | TRBJ1-4 | TRBV5-4 | few | CASSLVPTATNEKLFF | TGTGCCAGCAGCTTAGTCCCGACTGCAACTAATGAAAAACTGTTTTTT
NA | 14 | TRBJ2-1 | TRBV20-1 | many | CSARMGSSYNEQFF | TGCAGTGCTAGGATGGGAAGCTCCTACAATGAGCAGTTCTTC
TRBD2 | 15 | TRBJ2-7 | TRBV3-1 | NA | CASSATLAGDYEQYF | TGTGCCAGCAGCGCTACACTAGCGGGAGACTACGAGCAGTACTTC
NA | 13 | TRBJ2-3 | TRBV2 | many | CASSWTGTDTQYF | TGTGCCAGCAGTTGGACTGGGACAGATACGCAGTATTTT
NA | 13 | TRBJ1-1 | TRBV7-9 | many | CASSLDTNTEAFF | TGTGCCAGCAGCCTAGACACAAACACTGAAGCTTTCTTT
TRBD1 | 16 | TRBJ2-1 | TRBV5-8 | NA | CASSSPGQGTYTEQFF | TGTGCCAGCAGCTCGCCGGGACAGGGGACCTATACGGAGCAGTTCTTC
NA | 14 | TRBJ2-2 | TRBV6-1 | NA | CASWGSLDTGELFF | TGTGCCAGCTGGGGATCTTTGGACACCGGGGAGCTGTTTTTT
NA | 17 | TRBJ2-2 | TRBV28 | NA | CASSLPSARGNTGELFF | TGTGCCAGCAGTCTCCCAAGTGCGAGGGGTAACACCGGGGAGCTGTTTTTT
NA | 13 | TRBJ1-1 | TRBV4-1 | NA | CASSQEDSTEAFF | TGCGCCAGCAGCCAAGAAGACAGCACTGAAGCTTTCTTT
NA | 13 | TRBJ2-1 | TRBV3-1 | NA | CASSQDIVGFQFF | TGTGCCAGCAGCCAAGATATCGTTGGCTTTCAGTTCTTC
TRBD2 | 17 | TRBJ2-3 | TRBV10-1 | few | CASSAASTGLLADTQYF | TGCGCCAGCTCAGCGGCCTCCACGGGACTACTTGCAGATACGCAGTATTTT
TRBD1 | 14 | TRBJ2-5 | TRBV9 | NA | CASSVVAGGETQYF | TGTGCCAGCAGCGTAGTCGCAGGGGGAGAGACCCAGTACTTC
TRBD1 | 12 | TRBJ2-7 | TRBV20-1 | NA | CSARTGLDEQYF | TGCAGTGCCCGGACAGGGCTGGACGAGCAGTACTTC
NA | 12 | TRBJ2-2 | TRBV12-3/TRBV12-4 | NA | CASALHTGELFF | TGTGCCAGCGCCCTGCACACCGGGGAGCTGTTTTTT
TRBD1 | 13 | TRBJ1-1 | TRBV6-1 | many | CASKEQGPDAAFF | TGTGCCAGCAAAGAACAGGGGCCCGATGCAGCTTTCTTT
NA | 13 | TRBJ1-2 | TRBV7-9 | many | CASSSLPGHGYTF | TGTGCCAGCAGCTCCCTACCGGGGCACGGCTACACCTTC
TRBD1 | 19 | TRBJ1-5 | TRBV28 | many | CASSSEDRGKGLSNQPQHF | TGTGCCAGCAGTTCGGAAGACAGGGGGAAGGGACTTAGCAATCAGCCCCAGCATTTT
NA | 11 | TRBJ2-1 | TRBV20-1 | many | CSARRGGEQFF | TGCAGTGCAAGAAGGGGAGGTGAGCAGTTCTTC
TRBD2 | 19 | TRBJ2-1 | TRBV28 | NA | CASTSAGTSGKGAYNEQFF | TGTGCCAGTACCTCAGCCGGGACTAGCGGGAAGGGGGCCTACAATGAGCAGTTCTTC
TRBD2 | 17 | TRBJ2-6 | TRBV10-3 | few | CAIGLAGGPSGANVLTF | TGTGCCATCGGACTAGCGGGAGGGCCCTCTGGGGCCAACGTCCTGACTTTC
NA | 15 | TRBJ2-7 | TRBV20-1 | NA | CSARTARDRSYEQYF | TGCAGTGCTAGAACTGCACGGGATCGTTCCTACGAGCAGTACTTC
NA | 16 | TRBJ1-4 | TRBV5-1 | NA | CASSQTGGSTNEKLFF | TGCGCCAGCAGCCAGACAGGAGGGTCGACTAATGAAAAACTGTTTTTT
NA | 11 | TRBJ1-1 | TRBV30 | many | CASKHATEAFF | TGTGCCTCGAAACATGCGACTGAAGCTTTCTTT
TRBD2 | 13 | TRBJ2-1 | TRBV5-1 | few | CASREGGPDEQFF | TGCGCCAGCAGGGAGGGAGGGCCTGATGAGCAGTTCTTC
NA | 14 | TRBJ2-7 | TRBV20-1 | many | CSARVPASVYEQYF | TGCAGTGCTAGAGTTCCGGCGTCCGTCTACGAGCAGTACTTC
TRBD1 | 16 | TRBJ2-1 | TRBV24-1 | many | CATSEGQGWRDNEQFF | TGTGCCACCAGTGAGGGACAGGGTTGGCGTGACAATGAGCAGTTCTTC
NA | 15 | TRBJ1-5 | TRBV25-1 | few | CASSVPGYSNQPQHF | TGTGCCAGCAGTGTCCCCGGCTATAGCAATCAGCCCCAGCATTTT
NA | 14 | TRBJ1-1 | TRBV19 | many | CASSTTGKGTEAFF | TGTGCCAGTAGTACCACCGGGAAGGGCACTGAAGCTTTCTTT
NA | 15 | TRBJ1-1 | TRBV7-2 | many | CASSLRFGRNTEAFF | TGTGCCAGCAGCTTAAGATTTGGTCGGAACACTGAAGCTTTCTTT
TRBD1 | 14 | TRBJ2-7 | TRBV20-1 | NA | CSAASGTGGYEQYF | TGCAGTGCTGCATCCGGGACAGGGGGCTACGAGCAGTACTTC
NA | 14 | TRBJ1-1 | TRBV6-5 | few | CGSSPWGENTEAFF | TGTGGCAGCAGTCCCTGGGGGGAGAACACTGAAGCTTTCTTT
TRBD1 | 14 | TRBJ1-2 | TRBV12-3/TRBV12-4 | many | CASRPPGQGGGYTF | TGTGCCAGCAGACCCCCGGGACAGGGAGGTGGCTACACCTTC
NA | 13 | TRBJ1-5 | TRBV12-3/TRBV12-4 | many | CASSLATNQPQHF | TGTGCCAGCAGTTTAGCTACAAATCAGCCCCAGCATTTT
NA | 16 | TRBJ2-3 | TRBV3-1 | few | CASSQNPGPMSDTQYF | TGTGCCAGCAGCCAAAATCCGGGCCCCATGAGTGATACGCAGTATTTT
TRBD2 | 13 | TRBJ2-5 | TRBV19 | few | CASSSNSGGTQYF | TGTGCCAGTAGTAGCAACTCGGGGGGGACCCAGTACTTC
NA | 13 | TRBJ2-2 | TRBV6-1 | few | CASSVNRDGELFF | TGTGCCAGCAGTGTTAACAGGGACGGGGAGCTGTTTTTT